Shown below are 5 T cell receptor beta chains from a single sample sequenced in a study of cytomegalovirus exposure and HLA in healthy donors. Researchers ran the PCR with 60 Vbeta and 13 Jbeta primers. The assay was immunoSEQ multiplex PCR, and TCRdb's table has in-frame clones only and misses some. Here the sample spans more than 110,000 clones, around 81% being singletons. The sequencing sample was made of PBMCs. These receptors all come from a male donor in good health and CMV-seronegative.

This clone was recorded once. V is TRBV7-8 and J is TRBJ2-1; perhaps TRBD1 as D (5 bases). Between the trimmed V and J ends, which lost 1 base and 3 bases, there was a span of 10 bases. CDR3 length: 15 amino acids. Looked up from germline, CDR1 is SGHVS and CDR2 is FQNEAQ. CDR3 residues: CASSLGQGHYNEQFF. CDR3 DNA: TGTGCCAGCAGCTTAGGGCAGGGTCACTACAATGAGCAGTTCTTC. Looking up the rest from reference TRBV7-8 and TRBJ2-1 gives the full variable domain: GAGVSQSPRYKVAKRGQDVALRCDPISGHVSLFWYQQALGQGPEFLTYFQNEAQLDKSGLPSDRFFAERPEGSVSTLKIQRTQQEDSAVYLCASSLGQGHYNEQFFGPGTRLTVL.

The chain links TRBV12-5 to TRBJ2-7; 11 bases map to TRBD1. Germline loops: CDR1 LGHNT, CDR2 FRNRAP. The V segment lost 1 base and the J segment 5 bases; nucleotides outside the gene matches: 7. The CDR3 runs 16 residues. The chain's CDR3 is CASGLGPGTGGDEQYF. The DNA for the CDR3 is TGTGCTAGTGGTTTGGGACCCGGGACAGGGGGGGACGAGCAGTACTTC.

This chain uses TRBV7-2 with TRBJ2-3, with D possibly matching TRBD1 (7 bases). Germline lookup yields CDR1 SGHTA and CDR2 FQGNSA. V was trimmed by 1 base and J by 3 bases, leaving 14 bases between them. This CDR3 contains 16 residues. The CDR3 region has the DNA TGTGCCAGCAGCTTAGGTGCGGGACAGAAGACAGATACGCAGTATTTT. Amino acids: CASSLGAGQKTDTQYF.

The V gene is TRBV18, the J gene TRBJ2-7, with 7 nucleotides matching TRBD2. Germline CDR1 is KGHSH and CDR2 is LQKENI. The CDR3 is 14 amino acids. V gave up 3 bases and J gave up 2 bases; unmatched junction bases: 4. CDR3 sequence: CASSPAGGTYEQYF. CDR3 coding DNA: TGTGCCAGCTCACCGGCCGGGGGGACCTACGAGCAGTACTTC.

The V call is TRBV27, the J call TRBJ2-5, with 10 bases that match TRBD1. CDR1 is MNHEY and CDR2 is SMNVEV in the germline V gene (reference sequence). The V segment lost 0 bases and the J segment 3 bases; nucleotides outside the gene matches: 7. The CDR3 length is 17 residues. The CDR3 is CASSLSVWDRGEETQYF. CDR3 bases: TGTGCCAGCAGTTTATCGGTATGGGACAGGGGCGAAGAGACCCAGTACTTC.